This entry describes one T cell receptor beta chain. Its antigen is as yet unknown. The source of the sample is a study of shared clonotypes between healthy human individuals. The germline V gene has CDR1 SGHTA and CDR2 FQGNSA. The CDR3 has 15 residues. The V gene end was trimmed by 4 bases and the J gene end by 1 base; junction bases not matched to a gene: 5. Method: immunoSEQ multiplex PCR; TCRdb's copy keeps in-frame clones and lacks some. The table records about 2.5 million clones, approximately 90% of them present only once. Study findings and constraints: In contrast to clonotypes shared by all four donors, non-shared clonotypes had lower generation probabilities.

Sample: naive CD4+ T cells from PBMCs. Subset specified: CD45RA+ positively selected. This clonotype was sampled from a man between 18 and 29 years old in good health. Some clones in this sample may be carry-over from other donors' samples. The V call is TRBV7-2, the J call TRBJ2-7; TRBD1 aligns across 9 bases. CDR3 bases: TGTGCCAGCAGCTCAGCCGGGACAGGGTCCTACGAGCAGTACTTC. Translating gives CASSSAGTGSYEQYF.